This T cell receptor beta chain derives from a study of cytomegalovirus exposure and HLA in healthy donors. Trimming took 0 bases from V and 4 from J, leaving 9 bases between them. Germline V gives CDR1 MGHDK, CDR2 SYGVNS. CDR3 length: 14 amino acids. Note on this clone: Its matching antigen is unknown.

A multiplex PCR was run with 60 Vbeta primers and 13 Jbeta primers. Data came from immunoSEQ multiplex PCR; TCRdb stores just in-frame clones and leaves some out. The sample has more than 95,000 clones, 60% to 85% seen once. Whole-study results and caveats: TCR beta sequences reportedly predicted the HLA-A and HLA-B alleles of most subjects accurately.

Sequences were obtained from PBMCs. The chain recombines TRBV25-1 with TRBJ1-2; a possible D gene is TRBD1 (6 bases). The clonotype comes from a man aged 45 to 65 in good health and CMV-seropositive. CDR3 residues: CASSEYGGLYGYTF. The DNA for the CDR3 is TGTGCCAGCAGTGAATATGGGGGCCTCTATGGCTACACCTTC.